The entry below describes one T cell receptor beta chain. These data originate in a study of blood T cell repertoires in COVID-19. Study details: COVID-19 samples, acute and convalescent, were from the United States, Italy and Spain.

This CDR3 region has 15 residues. In germline, CDR1 is SGHRS, CDR2 YFSETQ. The V and J ends lost 5 bases and 5 bases respectively, with 19 bases between them. Using immunoSEQ multiplex PCR, the repertoire was profiled, and TCRdb retains in-frame clones only, with some absent. This sample has 250,000 or so clones, with 70% to 90% found just once. The V and J genes are TRBV5-1 and TRBJ2-5; a possible D gene is TRBD1 (6 bases). The sequenced sample consisted of PBMCs or T cells enriched from blood (not recorded which). This clonotype originated in a man in his fifties or sixties who had been exposed to COVID-19. The DNA for the CDR3 is TGCGCCAGCAGGCTTACCGGGACACCTGAGGAGACCCAGTACTTC. Residues: CASRLTGTPEETQYF.